The subject of this entry is one T cell receptor (beta chain). Its antigen is not known. CDR3 length: 14 amino acids. Trimming took off 7 bases at V and 2 bases at J, with 14 bases between the two ends. Germline V gene data show CDR1 as LNHDA and CDR2 as SQIVND (reference sequence). The record originates from a study of T cells in Graves' hyperthyroidism and ophthalmopathy. General observations from the study: Stable hyperthyroidism and ophthalmopathy were separated using 13 V-J signatures. Appearing also in blood were most of the thyroid clonotypes expanded above 0.001.

Template material for amplifying TCR beta CDR3 regions consisted of RNA transcripts. RT-PCR in the first round (using the HTBI primer set) targeted the TCR CDR3. TCRdb processed the multiplex PCR reads anew with MiXCR; each CDR3 protein has one entry. The sample shows about 520,000 distinct CDR3 sequences, less than 25% of them seen only once. Lactation, pregnancy, other autoimmune disease or uncontrolled infection excluded patients. V usage is TRBV19 and J usage is TRBJ1-1; D call uncertain. The sample consisted of blood. This receptor was identified in a woman aged 25 to 39 with Graves' ophthalmopathy. CDR3 sequence: CASIFSAANTEAFF. Here the CDR3 DNA reads TGTGCCAGTATTTTCTCGGCGGCAAACACTGAAGCTTTCTTT. The complete variable domain, with remaining parts taken from reference TRBV19 and TRBJ1-1, reads DGGITQSPKYLFRKEGQNVTLSCEQNLNHDAMYWYRQDPGQGLRLIYYSQIVNDFQKGDIAEGYSVSREKKESFPLTVTSAQKNPTAFYLCASIFSAANTEAFFGQGTRLTVV.